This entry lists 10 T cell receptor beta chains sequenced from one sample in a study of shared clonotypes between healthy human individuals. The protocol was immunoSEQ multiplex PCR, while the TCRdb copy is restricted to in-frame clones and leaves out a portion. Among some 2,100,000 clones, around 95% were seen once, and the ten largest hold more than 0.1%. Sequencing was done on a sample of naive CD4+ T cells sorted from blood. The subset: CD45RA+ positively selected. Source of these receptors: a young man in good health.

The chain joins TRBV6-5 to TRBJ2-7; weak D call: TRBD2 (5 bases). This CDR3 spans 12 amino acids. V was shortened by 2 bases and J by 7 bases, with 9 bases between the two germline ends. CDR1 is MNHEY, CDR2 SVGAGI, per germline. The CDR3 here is CASSYEGIEQYF. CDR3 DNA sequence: TGTGCCAGCAGTTACGAGGGTATTGAGCAGTACTTC.

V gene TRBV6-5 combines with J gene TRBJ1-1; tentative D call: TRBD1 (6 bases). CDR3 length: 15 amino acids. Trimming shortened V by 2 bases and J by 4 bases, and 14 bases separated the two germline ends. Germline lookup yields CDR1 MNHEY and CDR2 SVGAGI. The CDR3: CASSYLGEGGTEAFF. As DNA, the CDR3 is TGTGCCAGCAGTTACCTGGGGGAAGGGGGCACTGAAGCTTTCTTT.

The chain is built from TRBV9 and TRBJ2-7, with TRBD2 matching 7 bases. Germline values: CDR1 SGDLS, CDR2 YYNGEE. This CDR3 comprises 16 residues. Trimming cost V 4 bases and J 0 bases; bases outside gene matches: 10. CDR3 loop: CASSPRAGIGSYEQYF. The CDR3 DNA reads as TGTGCCAGCAGCCCCAGAGCGGGAATAGGCTCCTACGAGCAGTACTTC.

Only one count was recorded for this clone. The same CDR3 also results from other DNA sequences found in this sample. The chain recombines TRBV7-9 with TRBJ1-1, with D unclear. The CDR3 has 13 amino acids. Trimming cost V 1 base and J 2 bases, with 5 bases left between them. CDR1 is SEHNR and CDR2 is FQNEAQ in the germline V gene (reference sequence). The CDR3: CASSLEANTEAFF. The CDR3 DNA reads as TGTGCCAGCAGCTTAGAGGCTAACACTGAAGCTTTCTTT. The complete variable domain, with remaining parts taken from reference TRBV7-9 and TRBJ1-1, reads DTGVSQNPRHKITKRGQNVTFRCDPISEHNRLYWYRQTLGQGPEFLTYFQNEAQLEKSRLLSDRFSAERPKGSFSTLEIQRTEQGDSAMYLCASSLEANTEAFFGQGTRLTVV.

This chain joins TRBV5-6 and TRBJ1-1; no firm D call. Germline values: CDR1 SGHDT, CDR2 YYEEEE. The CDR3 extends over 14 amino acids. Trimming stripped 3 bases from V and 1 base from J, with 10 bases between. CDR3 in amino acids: CASSWTGPNTEAFF. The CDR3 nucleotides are TGTGCCAGCAGCTGGACTGGCCCGAACACTGAAGCTTTCTTT. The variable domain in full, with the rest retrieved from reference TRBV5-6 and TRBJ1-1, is DAGVTQSPTHLIKTRGQQVTLRCSPKSGHDTVSWYQQALGQGPQFIFQYYEEEERQRGNFPDRFSGHQFPNYSSELNVNALLLGDSALYLCASSWTGPNTEAFFGQGTRLTVV.

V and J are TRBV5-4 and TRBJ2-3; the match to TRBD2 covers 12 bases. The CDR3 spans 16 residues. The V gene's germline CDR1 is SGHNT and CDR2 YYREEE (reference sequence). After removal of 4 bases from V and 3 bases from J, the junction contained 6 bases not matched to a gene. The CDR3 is CASSQTGLAGTDTQYF. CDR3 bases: TGTGCCAGCAGCCAAACAGGACTAGCGGGGACAGATACGCAGTATTTT.

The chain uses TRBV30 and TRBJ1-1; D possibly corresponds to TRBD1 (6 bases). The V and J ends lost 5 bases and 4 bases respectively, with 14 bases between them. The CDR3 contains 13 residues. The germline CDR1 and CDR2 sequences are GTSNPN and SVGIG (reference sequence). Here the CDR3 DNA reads TGTGCCTGGCCTATTCACAGGGTCACTGAAGCTTTCTTT. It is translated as CAWPIHRVTEAFF.

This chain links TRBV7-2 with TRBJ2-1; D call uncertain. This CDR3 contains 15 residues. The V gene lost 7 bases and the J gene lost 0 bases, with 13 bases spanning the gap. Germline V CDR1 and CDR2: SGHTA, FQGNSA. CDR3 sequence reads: CASTLGRDSYNEQFF. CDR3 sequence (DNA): TGTGCCAGCACCCTAGGTAGAGACTCCTACAATGAGCAGTTCTTC.

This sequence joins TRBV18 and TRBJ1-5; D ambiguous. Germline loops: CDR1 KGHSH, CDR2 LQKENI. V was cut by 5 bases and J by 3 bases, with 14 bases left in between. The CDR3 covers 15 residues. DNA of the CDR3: TGTGCCAGCTCAACGGCTACGGGAGACAATCAGCCCCAGCATTTT. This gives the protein CASSTATGDNQPQHF.

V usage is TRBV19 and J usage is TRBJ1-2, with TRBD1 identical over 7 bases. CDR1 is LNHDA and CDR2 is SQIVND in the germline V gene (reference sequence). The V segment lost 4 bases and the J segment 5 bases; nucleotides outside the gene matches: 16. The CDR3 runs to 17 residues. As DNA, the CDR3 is TGTGCCAGTAGTACTGAACGACAGGGTCCTTTCGGTTATGGCTACACCTTC. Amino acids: CASSTERQGPFGYGYTF.